This T cell receptor (beta chain) is drawn from a study of blood T cell repertoires in COVID-19. As processed by the authors: Amplification from reference gene primers served as the basis for estimated nucleated cell counts. The data were produced by immunoSEQ multiplex PCR, yet TCRdb's version contains in-frame clones alone and is incomplete. V, J and clone size were drawn from that table, and D and trimming were deduced from the DNA. The data hold approximately 75,000 clones, with roughly 84% observed a single time. Followed longitudinally, the Seattle patients had been enrolled during active infection. The germline CDR1 and CDR2 sequences are MGHRA and YSYEKL. The V end lost 6 bases, the J end lost 4 bases, and 16 bases lay between the germline ends. The length of the CDR3 is 15 residues.

This rearrangement joins TRBV4-1 to TRBJ2-4, with D perhaps matching TRBD1 (5 bases). The TCR originated in a man aged 25-40 years with COVID-19, enrolled during active disease. The sample was peripheral blood. The CDR3 region has the DNA TGCGCCAGCAGTCAGCCCGGACACGGGAAAAACATTCAGTACTTC. Translation gives CASSQPGHGKNIQYF.